Listed below are T cell receptor beta chains from one sample, sequenced in a study of blood T cell repertoires in COVID-19. This table comes from immunoSEQ multiplex PCR, and its TCRdb copy is limited to in-frame clones, with some not included. The table records a few hundred thousand clones, about 90% of them present only once. Sequencing was done on a sample of PBMCs or T cells enriched from blood (not recorded which). The receptor source for this set is a human donor in a cohort exposed to, infected with or recovered from COVID-19 (not recorded which). The donor label of this sample is uncertain. The CDR3 runs from the conserved cysteine through the conserved F or W. D genes are given only for firm matches. Not every row has a clone size; where given, it reads once, few, many or a size class.

V gene	J gene	clone size	D gene	CDR3 protein	CDR3 DNA
TRBV29-1	TRBJ2-5	.	.	CSVFGVEETQYF	TGCAGCGTTTTCGGGGTAGAGGAGACCCAGTACTTC
TRBV24-1	TRBJ2-2	.	TRBD1	CATSDLSVQGTGELFF	TGTGCCACCAGTGATTTGTCCGTACAGGGGACCGGGGAGCTGTTTTTT
TRBV14	TRBJ1-1	.	TRBD1	CASSPGQGGTEAFF	TGTGCCAGCAGCCCGGGACAGGGGGGGACTGAAGCTTTCTTT
TRBV6-5	TRBJ2-7	.	.	CASSNSQGSYEQYF	TGTGCCAGCAGTAACTCACAGGGCTCCTACGAGCAGTACTTC
TRBV7-2	TRBJ2-2	.	TRBD1	CASSLGTGKIGELFF	TGTGCCAGCAGCTTAGGGACAGGGAAAATCGGGGAGCTGTTTTTT
TRBV13	TRBJ1-1	once	.	CASSPRTVEAFF	TGTGCCAGCAGCCCTAGGACAGTTGAAGCTTTCTTT
TRBV13	TRBJ2-7	.	TRBD2	CASSFRLAGSYEQYF	TGTGCCAGCAGCTTTAGACTAGCGGGGAGCTACGAGCAGTACTTC
TRBV24-1	TRBJ1-1	.	TRBD1	CATSDSGTGNTEAFF	TGTGCCACCAGTGATTCCGGGACAGGGAACACTGAAGCTTTCTTT
TRBV10-1	TRBJ2-1	.	.	CASRDTRDEQFF	TGCGCCAGCCGGGACACCCGGGATGAGCAGTTCTTC
TRBV5-1	TRBJ1-2	.	.	CASSLAYAKGTTYARERGYTF	TGCGCCAGCAGCTTGGCCTACGCGAAGGGAACGACGTATGCTCGGGAGAGGGGCTACACCTTC
TRBV19	TRBJ1-2	.	.	CASSDGGYYGYTF	TGTGCCAGTAGTGACGGGGGGTACTATGGCTACACCTTC
TRBV18	TRBJ1-5	.	.	CASSRQTSNQPQHF	TGTGCCAGCTCACGACAGACTAGCAATCAGCCCCAGCATTTT
TRBV2	TRBJ1-4	.	.	CASSEVTGSGKLFF	TGTGCCAGCAGTGAAGTTACAGGGTCTGGCAAACTGTTTTTT
TRBV30	TRBJ2-1	once	.	CAWSGGTVYNEQFF	TGTGCCTGGAGTGGGGGCACTGTTTACAATGAGCAGTTCTTC
TRBV18	TRBJ1-2	.	TRBD1	CASSPGQGGGYTF	TGTGCCAGCTCACCTGGACAGGGGGGTGGCTACACCTTC
TRBV10-3	TRBJ2-1	.	TRBD1	CAIRGQSSYNEQFF	TGTGCCATCAGGGGACAGAGCTCCTACAATGAGCAGTTCTTC
TRBV4-3	TRBJ2-3	once	TRBD2	CASSQQRGAPDTQYF	TGCGCCAGCAGCCAACAGCGGGGGGCCCCGGATACGCAGTATTTT
TRBV6-5	TRBJ1-6	.	TRBD1	CASSSRYRGYNSPLHF	TGTGCCAGCAGTTCCCGATACAGGGGTTATAATTCACCCCTCCACTTT
TRBV27	TRBJ1-2	.	TRBD1	CASTPGQGGGYTF	TGTGCCAGCACCCCTGGACAGGGTGGTGGCTACACCTTC
TRBV19	TRBJ1-5	few	TRBD1	CASSAQDRGLNQPQHF	TGTGCCAGTAGTGCCCAGGACAGGGGACTCAATCAGCCCCAGCATTTT
TRBV6-5	TRBJ1-4	.	.	CASSYREGTNEKLFF	TGTGCCAGCAGTTACCGGGAGGGGACAAATGAAAAACTGTTTTTT
TRBV25-1	TRBJ2-7	.	TRBD1	CASSSGQGLYEQYF	TGTGCCAGCAGCTCGGGACAGGGGTTGTACGAGCAGTACTTC
TRBV5-1	TRBJ2-5	.	TRBD2	CASSLAGTSGGPPQETQYF	TGCGCCAGCAGCTTGGCCGGGACTAGCGGGGGCCCACCTCAAGAGACCCAGTACTTC
TRBV7-9	TRBJ1-3	.	.	CASSLGSGPTRNTIYF	TGTGCCAGCAGCTTAGGGTCTGGGCCTACCCGAAACACCATATATTTT
TRBV7-9	TRBJ2-7	few	.	CASSSTQGTNEQYF	TGTGCCAGCAGCTCGACACAGGGAACAAACGAGCAGTACTTC
TRBV15	TRBJ1-1	.	.	CATSDDPGSTEAFF	TGTGCCACCAGCGATGACCCGGGGAGCACTGAAGCTTTCTTT
TRBV25-1	TRBJ1-1	.	TRBD1	CASTTGDYTEAFF	TGTGCCAGCACTACAGGGGACTACACTGAAGCTTTCTTT
TRBV30	TRBJ2-7	.	TRBD1	CAWSDRGLYEQYF	TGTGCCTGGAGTGACAGGGGGCTCTACGAGCAGTACTTC
TRBV12-5	TRBJ2-1	.	.	CASGHLLKRSYNEQFF	TGTGCTAGTGGTCACCTCCTAAAGCGCTCCTACAATGAGCAGTTCTTC
TRBV7-8	TRBJ1-6	.	.	CASSPTWSSYNSPLHF	TGTGCCAGCAGCCCTACTTGGAGCTCCTATAATTCACCCCTCCACTTT
TRBV28	TRBJ1-1	once	TRBD1	CASSLGTGGTEAFF	TGTGCCAGCAGTTTAGGGACAGGGGGCACTGAAGCTTTCTTT
TRBV2	TRBJ1-3	.	TRBD1	CASRDLGGGGNTIYF	TGTGCCAGCCGGGATTTAGGGGGCGGTGGAAACACCATATATTTT
TRBV12-3/TRBV12-4	TRBJ1-6	.	.	CASSLLGDSPLHF	TGTGCCAGCAGTTTATTAGGAGATTCACCCCTCCACTTT
TRBV5-1	TRBJ1-2	.	TRBD1	CASSVGTGGYTF	TGCGCCAGCTCGGTTGGGACAGGTGGCTACACCTTC
TRBV9	TRBJ1-2	.	.	CASSVAGDWGYGYTF	TGTGCCAGCAGCGTAGCGGGGGATTGGGGCTATGGCTACACCTTC
TRBV6-5	TRBJ2-1	.	.	CASLGSYNEQFF	TGTGCCAGCCTTGGCAGTTACAATGAGCAGTTCTTC
TRBV5-1	TRBJ1-3	.	TRBD1	CASSARYPGQFLEASGNTIYF	TGCGCCAGCAGCGCACGGTATCCGGGACAGTTCTTAGAGGCCTCTGGAAACACCATATATTTT
TRBV11-2	TRBJ2-7	.	TRBD1	CASSFQGGASGYEQYF	TGTGCCAGCAGCTTTCAAGGGGGCGCGAGTGGGTACGAGCAGTACTTC
TRBV5-4	TRBJ2-7	.	.	CASSLDFPRGVEQYF	TGTGCCAGCAGCTTGGATTTCCCCAGGGGGGTCGAGCAGTACTTC
TRBV28	TRBJ1-1	.	TRBD1	CASSLDRLNTEAFF	TGTGCCAGCAGTTTGGACAGGCTGAACACTGAAGCTTTCTTT
TRBV4-2	TRBJ2-3	.	.	CASSQVGRGGNTQYF	TGTGCCAGCAGCCAAGTCGGTAGGGGGGGGAATACGCAGTATTTT
TRBV5-6	TRBJ1-6	.	.	CASSLRVSSSPLHF	TGTGCCAGCAGTCTCAGGGTATCAAGTTCACCCCTCCACTTT
TRBV5-1	TRBJ2-1	.	.	CASSSPDSRGTFASSYNEQFF	TGCGCCAGCAGCTCCCCCGATAGCAGGGGCACTTTCGCGAGCTCCTACAATGAGCAGTTCTTC
TRBV13	TRBJ1-1	.	.	CASSRGGETEAFF	TGTGCCAGCAGCCGGGGCGGGGAGACTGAAGCTTTCTTT
TRBV6-2/TRBV6-3	TRBJ1-2	.	.	CASSTRATVLYGYTF	TGTGCCAGCAGTACCCGGGCGACAGTCCTCTATGGCTACACCTTC
TRBV29-1	TRBJ1-1	.	.	CSVGEPPRAFF	TGCAGCGTTGGAGAGCCCCCCAGGGCTTTCTTT
TRBV3-1/TRBV3-2	TRBJ2-3	.	TRBD2	CASSRGTSAPTDTQYF	TGTGCCAGCAGCCGCGGGACTAGCGCGCCCACAGATACGCAGTATTTT
TRBV21-1	TRBJ1-5	.	.	CASRDREGNQPQHF	TGTGCCAGCCGGGACAGGGAAGGCAATCAGCCCCAGCATTTT
TRBV6-6	TRBJ2-7	.	.	CASSYSQDEQYF	TGTGCCAGCAGTTACTCGCAGGACGAGCAGTACTTC
TRBV4-1	TRBJ1-2	.	TRBD1	CASSHPARDRVDGYTF	TGCGCCAGCAGCCACCCCGCCCGGGACAGGGTTGATGGCTACACCTTC
TRBV2	TRBJ1-1	.	.	CASGLKQGREAFF	TGTGCCAGCGGACTTAAACAGGGCCGTGAAGCTTTCTTT
TRBV19	TRBJ2-5	.	.	CASQGGQETQYF	TGTGCCAGCCAGGGGGGACAAGAGACCCAGTACTTC